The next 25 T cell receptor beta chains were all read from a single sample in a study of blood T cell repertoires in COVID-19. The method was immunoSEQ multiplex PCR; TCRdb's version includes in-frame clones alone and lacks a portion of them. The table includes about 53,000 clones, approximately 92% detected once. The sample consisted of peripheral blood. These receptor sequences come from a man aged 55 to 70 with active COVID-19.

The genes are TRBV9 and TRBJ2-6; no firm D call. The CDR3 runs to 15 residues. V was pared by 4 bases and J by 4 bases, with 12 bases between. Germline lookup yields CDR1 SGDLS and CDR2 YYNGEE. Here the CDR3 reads CASSRKSLGANVLTF. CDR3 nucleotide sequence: TGTGCCAGCAGCCGTAAATCTCTGGGGGCCAACGTCCTGACTTTC.

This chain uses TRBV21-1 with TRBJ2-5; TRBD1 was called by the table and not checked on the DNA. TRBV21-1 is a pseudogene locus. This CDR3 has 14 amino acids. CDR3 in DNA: TGTGCCAGCAGCCCACTCGACAGACAAGAGACCCAGTACTTC. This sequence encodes CASSPLDRQETQYF.

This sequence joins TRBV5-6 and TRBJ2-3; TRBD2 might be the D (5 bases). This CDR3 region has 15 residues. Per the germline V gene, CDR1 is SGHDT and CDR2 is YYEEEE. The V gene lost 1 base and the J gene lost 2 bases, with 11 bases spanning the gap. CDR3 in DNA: TGTGCCAGCAGCTTGTTCGGGGTGGACACAGATACGCAGTATTTT. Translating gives CASSLFGVDTDTQYF.

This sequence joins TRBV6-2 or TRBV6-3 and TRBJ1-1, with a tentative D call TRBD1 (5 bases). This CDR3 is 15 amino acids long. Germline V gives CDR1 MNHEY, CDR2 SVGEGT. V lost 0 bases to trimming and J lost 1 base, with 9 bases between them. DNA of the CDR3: TGTGCCAGCAGTTACTCCGGGGGTGGGAACACTGAAGCTTTCTTT. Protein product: CASSYSGGGNTEAFF.

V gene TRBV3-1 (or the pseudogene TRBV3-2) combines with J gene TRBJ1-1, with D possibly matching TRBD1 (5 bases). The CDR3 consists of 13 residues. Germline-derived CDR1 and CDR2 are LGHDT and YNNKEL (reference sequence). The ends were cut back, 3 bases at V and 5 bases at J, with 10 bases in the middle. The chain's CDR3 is CASSQAGRTEAFF. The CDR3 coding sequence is TGTGCCAGCAGCCAGGCAGGGAGGACTGAAGCTTTCTTT.

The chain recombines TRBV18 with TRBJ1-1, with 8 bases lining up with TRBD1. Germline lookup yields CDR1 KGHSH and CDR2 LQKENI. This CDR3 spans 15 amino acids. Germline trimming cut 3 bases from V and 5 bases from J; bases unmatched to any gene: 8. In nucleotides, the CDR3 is TGTGCCAGCTCACCCCGGACAGGGACGGGGACTGAAGCTTTCTTT. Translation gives CASSPRTGTGTEAFF.

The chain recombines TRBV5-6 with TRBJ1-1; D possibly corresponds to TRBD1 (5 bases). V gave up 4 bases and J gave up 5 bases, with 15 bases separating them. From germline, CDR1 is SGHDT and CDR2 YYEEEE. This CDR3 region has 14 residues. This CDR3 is CASSRGGGKTEAFF. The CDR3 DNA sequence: TGTGCCAGCAGCCGGGGCGGGGGGAAGACTGAAGCTTTCTTT.

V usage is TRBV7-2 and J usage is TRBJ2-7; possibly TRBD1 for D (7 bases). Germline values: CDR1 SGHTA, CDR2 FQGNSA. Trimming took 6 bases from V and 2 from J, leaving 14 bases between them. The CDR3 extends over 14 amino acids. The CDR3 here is CASRAGQPPYEQYF. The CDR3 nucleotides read TGTGCCAGCAGGGCGGGACAGCCTCCCTACGAGCAGTACTTC.

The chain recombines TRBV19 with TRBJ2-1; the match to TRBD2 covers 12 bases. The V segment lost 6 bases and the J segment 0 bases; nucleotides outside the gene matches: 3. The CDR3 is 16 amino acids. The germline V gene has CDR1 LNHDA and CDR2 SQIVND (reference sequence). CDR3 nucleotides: TGTGCCAGTAGAGGACTAGCGGGGAGCTCCTACAATGAGCAGTTCTTC. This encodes CASRGLAGSSYNEQFF. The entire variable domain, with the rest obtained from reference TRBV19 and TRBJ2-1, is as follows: DGGITQSPKYLFRKEGQNVTLSCEQNLNHDAMYWYRQDPGQGLRLIYYSQIVNDFQKGDIAEGYSVSREKKESFPLTVTSAQKNPTAFYLCASRGLAGSSYNEQFFGPGTRLTVL.

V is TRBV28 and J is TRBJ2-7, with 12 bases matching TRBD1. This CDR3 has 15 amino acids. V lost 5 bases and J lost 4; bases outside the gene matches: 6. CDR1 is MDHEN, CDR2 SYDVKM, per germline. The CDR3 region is CASSLRDRGQYEQYF. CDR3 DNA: TGTGCCAGCAGTCTCCGGGACAGGGGGCAATACGAGCAGTACTTC.

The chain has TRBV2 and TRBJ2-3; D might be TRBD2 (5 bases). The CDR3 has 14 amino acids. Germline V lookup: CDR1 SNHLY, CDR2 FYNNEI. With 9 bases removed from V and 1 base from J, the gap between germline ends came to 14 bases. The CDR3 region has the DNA TGTGCCAGTCGACAAAGCGGAGGCACAGATACGCAGTATTTT. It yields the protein CASRQSGGTDTQYF. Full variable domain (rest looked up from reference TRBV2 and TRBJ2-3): EPEVTQTPSHQVTQMGQEVILRCVPISNHLYFYWYRQILGQKVEFLVSFYNNEISEKSEIFDDQFSVERPDGSNFTLKIRSTKLEDSAMYFCASRQSGGTDTQYFGPGTRLTVL.

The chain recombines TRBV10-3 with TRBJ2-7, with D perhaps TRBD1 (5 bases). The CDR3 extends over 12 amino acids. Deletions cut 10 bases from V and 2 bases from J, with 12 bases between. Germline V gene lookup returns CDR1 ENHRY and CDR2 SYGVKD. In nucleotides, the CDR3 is TGTGCCACCTCCCCGACAGCCTACGAGCAGTACTTC. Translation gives CATSPTAYEQYF.

The CDR3 sequence: CASSPWDRAKTQYF. CDR3 nucleotides: TGTGCCAGCAGTCCCTGGGACAGGGCGAAGACCCAGTACTTC. The rearrangement links TRBV6-2 or TRBV6-3 to TRBJ2-5, with TRBD1 matching 9 bases. V was pared by 5 bases and J by 6 bases, with 7 bases of the junction left unmatched. The CDR3 contains 14 residues. From germline, CDR1 is MNHEY and CDR2 SVGEGT.

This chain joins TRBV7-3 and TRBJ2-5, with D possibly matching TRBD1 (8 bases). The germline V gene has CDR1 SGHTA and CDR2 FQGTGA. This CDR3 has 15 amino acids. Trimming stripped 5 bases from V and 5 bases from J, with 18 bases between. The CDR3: CASSRTGQGGETQYF. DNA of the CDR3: TGTGCCAGCAGCCGAACTGGACAGGGAGGGGAGACCCAGTACTTC.

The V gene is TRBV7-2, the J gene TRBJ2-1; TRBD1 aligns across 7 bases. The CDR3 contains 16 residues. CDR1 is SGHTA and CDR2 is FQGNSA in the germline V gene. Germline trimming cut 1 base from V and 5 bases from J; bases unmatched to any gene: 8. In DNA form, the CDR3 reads TGTGCCAGCAGCTTAGTAGGGACAGCATTACACAATGAGCAGTTCTTC. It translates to CASSLVGTALHNEQFF.

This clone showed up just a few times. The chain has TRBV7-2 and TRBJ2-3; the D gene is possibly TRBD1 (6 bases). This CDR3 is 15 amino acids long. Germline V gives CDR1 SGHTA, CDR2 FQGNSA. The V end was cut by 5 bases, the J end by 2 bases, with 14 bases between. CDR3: CASSITGQPTDTQYF. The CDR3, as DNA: TGTGCCAGCAGCATCACCGGACAGCCCACAGATACGCAGTATTTT.

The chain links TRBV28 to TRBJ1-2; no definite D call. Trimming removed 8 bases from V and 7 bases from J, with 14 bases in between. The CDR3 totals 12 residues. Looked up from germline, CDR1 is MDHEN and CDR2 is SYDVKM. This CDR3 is CASSTPSSGYTF. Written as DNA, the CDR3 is TGTGCCAGCTCTACCCCATCGTCTGGCTACACCTTC.

This chain's CDR3 is CASSLSGFPGNQPQHF. The CDR3 nucleotides read TGTGCCAGCAGTTTATCCGGGTTCCCCGGGAATCAGCCCCAGCATTTT. The chain uses TRBV28 and TRBJ1-5, with no clear D. The CDR3 has 16 residues. CDR1 and CDR2 (germline): MDHEN, SYDVKM. The ends were cut back, 1 base at V and 4 bases at J, with 14 bases in the middle.

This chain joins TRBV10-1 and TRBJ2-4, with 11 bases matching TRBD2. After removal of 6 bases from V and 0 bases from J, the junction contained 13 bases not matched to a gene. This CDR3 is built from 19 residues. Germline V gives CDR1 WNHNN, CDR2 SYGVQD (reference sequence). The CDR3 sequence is CASRTTLAGAPIAKNIQYF. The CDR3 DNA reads TGCGCCAGCAGAACGACACTAGCGGGAGCTCCTATAGCCAAAAACATTCAGTACTTC.

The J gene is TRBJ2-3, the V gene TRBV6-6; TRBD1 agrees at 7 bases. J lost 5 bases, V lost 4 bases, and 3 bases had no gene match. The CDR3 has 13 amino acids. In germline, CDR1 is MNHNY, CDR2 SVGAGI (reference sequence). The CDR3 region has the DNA TGTGCCAGCAGTTGGCAGGGGGAAGATACGCAGTATTTT. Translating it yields CASSWQGEDTQYF.

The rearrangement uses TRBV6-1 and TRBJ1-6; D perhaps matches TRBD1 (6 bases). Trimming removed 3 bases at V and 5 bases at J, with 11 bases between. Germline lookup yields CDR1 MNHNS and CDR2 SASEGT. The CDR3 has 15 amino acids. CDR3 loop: CASSDTGSHNSPLHF. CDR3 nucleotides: TGTGCCAGCAGTGATACAGGGTCTCATAATTCACCCCTCCACTTT.

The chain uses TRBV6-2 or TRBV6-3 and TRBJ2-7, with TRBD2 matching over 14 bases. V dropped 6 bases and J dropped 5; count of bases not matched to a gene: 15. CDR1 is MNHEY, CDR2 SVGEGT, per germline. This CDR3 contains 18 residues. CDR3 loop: CASSSDYGTSGSRDEQYF. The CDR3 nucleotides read TGTGCCAGCAGCAGCGACTACGGGACTAGCGGGAGTCGGGACGAGCAGTACTTC.

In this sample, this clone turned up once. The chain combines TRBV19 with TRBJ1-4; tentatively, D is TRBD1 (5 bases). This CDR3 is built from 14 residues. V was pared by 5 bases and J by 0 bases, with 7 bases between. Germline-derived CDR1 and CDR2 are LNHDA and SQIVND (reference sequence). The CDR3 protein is CASSGAATNEKLFF. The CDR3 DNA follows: TGTGCCAGTAGTGGGGCAGCAACTAATGAAAAACTGTTTTTT.

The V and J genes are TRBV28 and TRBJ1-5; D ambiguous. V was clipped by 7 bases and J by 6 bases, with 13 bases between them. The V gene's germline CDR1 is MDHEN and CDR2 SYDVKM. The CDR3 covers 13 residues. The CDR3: CASNILGSQPQHF. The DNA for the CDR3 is TGTGCCAGCAACATTCTCGGGAGTCAGCCCCAGCATTTT.

The CDR3 region has the DNA TGCGCCAGCAGCCAAGATAGATGGGAGGGGGAGACCCAGTACTTC. As protein: CASSQDRWEGETQYF. V is TRBV4-1 and J is TRBJ2-5; TRBD2 agrees at 7 bases. CDR1 and CDR2 (germline): MGHRA, YSYEKL. Trimming at V came to 0 bases and at J to 5 bases, leaving 6 bases not matched to a gene. The CDR3 is made up of 15 amino acids.